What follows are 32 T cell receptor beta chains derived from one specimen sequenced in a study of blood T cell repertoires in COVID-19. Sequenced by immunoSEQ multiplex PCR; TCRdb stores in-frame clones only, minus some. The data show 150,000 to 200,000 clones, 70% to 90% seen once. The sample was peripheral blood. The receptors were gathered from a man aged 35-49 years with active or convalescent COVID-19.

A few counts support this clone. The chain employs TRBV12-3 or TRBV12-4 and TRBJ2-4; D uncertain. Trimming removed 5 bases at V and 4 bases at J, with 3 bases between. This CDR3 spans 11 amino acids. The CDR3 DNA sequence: TGTGCCAGCAGTCCAAAAAACATTCAGTACTTC. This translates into CASSPKNIQYF.

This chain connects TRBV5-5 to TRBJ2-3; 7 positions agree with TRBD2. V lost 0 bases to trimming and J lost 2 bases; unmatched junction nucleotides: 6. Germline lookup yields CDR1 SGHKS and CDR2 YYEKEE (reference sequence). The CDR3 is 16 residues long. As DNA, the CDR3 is TGTGCCAGCAGCTTGGGACGTAGCGGGCTCACAGATACGCAGTATTTT. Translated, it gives CASSLGRSGLTDTQYF.

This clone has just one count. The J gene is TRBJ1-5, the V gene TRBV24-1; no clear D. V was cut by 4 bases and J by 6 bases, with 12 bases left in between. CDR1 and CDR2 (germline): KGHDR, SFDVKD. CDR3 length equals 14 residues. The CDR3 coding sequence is TGTGCCACCAGTGACTCCAAGAACGGTCAGCCCCAGCATTTT. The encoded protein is CATSDSKNGQPQHF.

The CDR3 DNA reads as TGTGCCAGCAGTGCCCAGGGTTGGGTCCACAATGAGCAGTTCTTC. This encodes CASSAQGWVHNEQFF. The V call is TRBV25-1, the J call TRBJ2-1, with a weak D call TRBD1 (5 bases). This CDR3 contains 15 residues. V lost 4 bases and J lost 5, with 15 bases in between. The V gene's germline CDR1 is MGHDK and CDR2 SYGVNS.

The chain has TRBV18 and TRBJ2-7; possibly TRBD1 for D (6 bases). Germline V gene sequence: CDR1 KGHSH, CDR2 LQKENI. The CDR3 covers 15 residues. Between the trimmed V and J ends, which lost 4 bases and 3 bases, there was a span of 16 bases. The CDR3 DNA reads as TGTGCCAGCTCACTTACAGGGAGTAGGAACTACGAGCAGTACTTC. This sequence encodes CASSLTGSRNYEQYF. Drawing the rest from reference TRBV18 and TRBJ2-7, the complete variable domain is NAGVMQNPRHLVRRRGQEARLRCSPMKGHSHVYWYRQLPEEGLKFMVYLQKENIIDESGMPKERFSAEFPKEGPSILRIQQVVRGDSAAYFCASSLTGSRNYEQYFGPGTRLTVT.

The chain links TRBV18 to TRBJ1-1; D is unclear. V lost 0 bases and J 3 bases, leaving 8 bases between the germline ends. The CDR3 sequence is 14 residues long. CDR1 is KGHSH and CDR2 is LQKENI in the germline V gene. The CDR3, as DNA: TGTGCCAGCTCACCACCGGCAGGCTACACTGAAGCTTTCTTT. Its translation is CASSPPAGYTEAFF.

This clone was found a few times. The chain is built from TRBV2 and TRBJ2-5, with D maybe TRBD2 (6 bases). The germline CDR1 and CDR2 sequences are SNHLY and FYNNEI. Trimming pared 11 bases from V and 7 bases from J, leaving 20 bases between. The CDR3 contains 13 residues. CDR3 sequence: CAGRLGPATTQYF. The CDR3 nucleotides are TGTGCCGGAAGACTAGGCCCCGCCACGACCCAGTACTTC.

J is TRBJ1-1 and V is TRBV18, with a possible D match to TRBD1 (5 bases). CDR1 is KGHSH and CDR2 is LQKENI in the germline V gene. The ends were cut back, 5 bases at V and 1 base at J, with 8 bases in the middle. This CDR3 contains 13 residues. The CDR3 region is CASSTGPNTEAFF. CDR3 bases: TGTGCCAGCTCAACAGGACCGAACACTGAAGCTTTCTTT.

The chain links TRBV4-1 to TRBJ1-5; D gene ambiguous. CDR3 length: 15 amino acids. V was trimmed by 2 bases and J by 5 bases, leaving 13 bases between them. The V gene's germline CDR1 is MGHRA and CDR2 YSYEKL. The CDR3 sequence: CASSQSEGGYQPQHF. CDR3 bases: TGCGCCAGCAGCCAAAGTGAGGGAGGCTATCAGCCCCAGCATTTT.

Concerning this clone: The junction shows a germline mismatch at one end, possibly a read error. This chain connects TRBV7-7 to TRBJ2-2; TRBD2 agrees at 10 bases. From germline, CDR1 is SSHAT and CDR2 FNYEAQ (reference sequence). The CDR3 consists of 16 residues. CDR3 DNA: TGTGCTAGCAGCTTAGTAGCGGGGGGAAACACCGGGGAGCTGTTTTTT. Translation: CASSLVAGGNTGELFF. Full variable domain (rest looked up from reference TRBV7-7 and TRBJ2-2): GAGVSQSPRYKVTKRGQDVTLRCDPISSHATLYWYQQALGQGPEFLTYFNYEAQPDKSGLPSDRFSAERPEGSISTLTIQRTEQRDSAMYRCASSLVAGGNTGELFFGEGSRLTVL.

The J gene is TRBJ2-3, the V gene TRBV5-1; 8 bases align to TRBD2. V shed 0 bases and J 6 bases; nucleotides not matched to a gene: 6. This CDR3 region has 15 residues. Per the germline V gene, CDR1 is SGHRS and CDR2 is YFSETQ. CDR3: CASSLALAAGDTQYF. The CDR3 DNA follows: TGCGCCAGCAGCTTGGCACTAGCGGCTGGCGATACGCAGTATTTT.

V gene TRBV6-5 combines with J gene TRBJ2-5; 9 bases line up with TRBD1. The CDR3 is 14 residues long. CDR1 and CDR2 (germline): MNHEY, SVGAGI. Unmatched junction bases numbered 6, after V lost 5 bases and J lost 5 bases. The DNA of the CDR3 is TGTGCCAGCAGTCGAGGACAGGGGTCGGAGACCCAGTACTTC. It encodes CASSRGQGSETQYF.

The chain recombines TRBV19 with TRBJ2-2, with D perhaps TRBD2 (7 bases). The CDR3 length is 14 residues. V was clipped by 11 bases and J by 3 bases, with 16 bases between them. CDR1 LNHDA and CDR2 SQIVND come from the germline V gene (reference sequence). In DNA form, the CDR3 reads TGTGCCTCCGGGGGGCAGATTCACACCGGGGAGCTGTTTTTT. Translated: CASGGQIHTGELFF.

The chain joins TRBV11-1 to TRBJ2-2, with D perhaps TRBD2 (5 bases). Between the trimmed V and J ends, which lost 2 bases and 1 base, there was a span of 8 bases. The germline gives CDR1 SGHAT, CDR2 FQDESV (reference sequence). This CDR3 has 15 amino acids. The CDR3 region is CASSLFGVNTGELFF. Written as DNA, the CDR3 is TGTGCCAGCAGCTTATTCGGGGTGAACACCGGGGAGCTGTTTTTT.

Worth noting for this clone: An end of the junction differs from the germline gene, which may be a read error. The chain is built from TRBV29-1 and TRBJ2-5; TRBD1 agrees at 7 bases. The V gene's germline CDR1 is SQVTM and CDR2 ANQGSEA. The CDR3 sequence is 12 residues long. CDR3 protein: CSVEDRDETQYF. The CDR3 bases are TGCAGCGTGGAAGACAGGGATGAGACCCAGTACTTC.

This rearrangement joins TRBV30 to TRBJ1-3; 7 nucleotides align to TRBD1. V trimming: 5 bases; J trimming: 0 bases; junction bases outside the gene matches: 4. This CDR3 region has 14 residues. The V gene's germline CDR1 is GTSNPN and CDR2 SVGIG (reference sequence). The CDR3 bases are TGTGCCTGGGGACAGGTTTACTCTGGAAACACCATATATTTT. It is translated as CAWGQVYSGNTIYF.

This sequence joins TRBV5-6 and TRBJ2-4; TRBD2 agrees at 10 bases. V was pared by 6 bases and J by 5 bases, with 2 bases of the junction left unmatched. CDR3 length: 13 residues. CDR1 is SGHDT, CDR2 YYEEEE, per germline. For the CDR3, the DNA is TGTGCCAGCACCCTAGCGGGGGAAAACATTCAGTACTTC. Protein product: CASTLAGENIQYF.

CDR3 sequence (DNA): TGTGCCAGCAGCTTAGGGGGGCAGGGGAACACTGAAGCTTTCTTT. Translation gives CASSLGGQGNTEAFF. The chain joins TRBV7-9 to TRBJ1-1, with D possibly TRBD1 on 6 matching bases. Germline CDR1 SEHNR, CDR2 FQNEAQ (reference sequence). The germline V and J ends were trimmed by 1 base and 1 base, with 10 bases remaining between them. This CDR3 region has 15 residues.

CDR3 nucleotides: TGCGCCAGCAGTTTTACGGACAGGTTGAACACTGAAGCTTTCTTT. Its translation: CASSFTDRLNTEAFF. The rearrangement links TRBV5-1 to TRBJ1-1; 7 bases match TRBD1. The V and J ends lost 5 bases and 0 bases, in that order; junction bases with no gene match: 7. The CDR3 sequence is 15 residues long. Germline assignment: CDR1 SGHRS and CDR2 YFSETQ.

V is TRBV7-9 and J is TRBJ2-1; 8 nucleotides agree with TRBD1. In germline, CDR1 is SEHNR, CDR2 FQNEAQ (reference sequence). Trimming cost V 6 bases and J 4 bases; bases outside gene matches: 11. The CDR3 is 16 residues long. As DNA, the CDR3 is TGTGCCAGCAGGAGCGGACAGGGAAGCCCATACAATGAGCAGTTCTTC. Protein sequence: CASRSGQGSPYNEQFF.

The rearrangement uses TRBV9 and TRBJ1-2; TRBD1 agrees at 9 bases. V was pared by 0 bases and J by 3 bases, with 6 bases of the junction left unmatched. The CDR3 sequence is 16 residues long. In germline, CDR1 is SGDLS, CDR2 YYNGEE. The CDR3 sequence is CASSVATGGADYGYTF. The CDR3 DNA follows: TGTGCCAGCAGCGTAGCGACAGGGGGAGCCGACTATGGCTACACCTTC.

CDR3 amino acids: CASSFGKTYEQYF. In nucleotides, the CDR3 is TGTGCCAGCAGTTTCGGGAAAACCTACGAGCAGTACTTC. The chain couples TRBV28 to TRBJ2-7; perhaps TRBD2 as D (5 bases). Germline loops: CDR1 MDHEN, CDR2 SYDVKM. This CDR3 is built from 13 residues. V was pared by 3 bases and J by 2 bases, with 8 bases between. The full variable domain, its missing parts supplied by reference TRBV28 and TRBJ2-7, is DVKVTQSSRYLVKRTGEKVFLECVQDMDHENMFWYRQDPGLGLRLIYFSYDVKMKEKGDIPEGYSVSREKKERFSLILESASTNQTSMYLCASSFGKTYEQYFGPGTRLTVT.

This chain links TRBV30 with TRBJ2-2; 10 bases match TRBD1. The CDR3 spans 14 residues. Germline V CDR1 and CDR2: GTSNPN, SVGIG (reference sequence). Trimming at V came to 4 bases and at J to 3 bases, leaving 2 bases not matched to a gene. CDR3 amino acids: CAWKGTGDTGELFF. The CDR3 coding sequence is TGTGCCTGGAAAGGGACAGGGGACACCGGGGAGCTGTTTTTT.

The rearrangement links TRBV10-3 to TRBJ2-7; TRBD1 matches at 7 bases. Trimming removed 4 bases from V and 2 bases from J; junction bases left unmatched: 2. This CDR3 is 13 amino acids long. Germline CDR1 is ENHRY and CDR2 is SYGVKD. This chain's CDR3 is CAISVGQAYEQYF. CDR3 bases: TGTGCCATCAGTGTAGGACAGGCCTACGAGCAGTACTTC.

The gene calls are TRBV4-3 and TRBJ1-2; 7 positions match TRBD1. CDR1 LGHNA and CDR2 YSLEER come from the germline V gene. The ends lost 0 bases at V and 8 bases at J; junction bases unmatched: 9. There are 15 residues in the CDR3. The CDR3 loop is CASSQDYKGAGGYTF. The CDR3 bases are TGCGCCAGCAGCCAAGACTATAAGGGGGCCGGGGGCTACACCTTC.

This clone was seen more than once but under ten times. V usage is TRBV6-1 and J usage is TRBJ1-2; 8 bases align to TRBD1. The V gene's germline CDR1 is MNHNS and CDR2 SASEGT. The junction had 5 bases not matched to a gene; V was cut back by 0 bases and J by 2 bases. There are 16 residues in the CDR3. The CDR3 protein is CASSEARTGRNYGYTF. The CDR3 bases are TGTGCCAGCAGTGAAGCCAGGACAGGGCGGAACTATGGCTACACCTTC.

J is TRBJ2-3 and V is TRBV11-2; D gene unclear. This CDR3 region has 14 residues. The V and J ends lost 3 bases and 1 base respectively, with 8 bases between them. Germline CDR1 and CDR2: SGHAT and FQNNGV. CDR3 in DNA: TGTGCCAGCAGCTTGAGCCAGGGCACAGATACGCAGTATTTT. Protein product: CASSLSQGTDTQYF.

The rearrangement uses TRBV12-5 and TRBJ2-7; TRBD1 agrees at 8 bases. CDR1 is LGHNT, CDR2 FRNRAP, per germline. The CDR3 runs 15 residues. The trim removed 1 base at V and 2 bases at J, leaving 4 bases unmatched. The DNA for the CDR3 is TGTGCTAGTGGTTTGGGGGACAGGATTACCTACGAGCAGTACTTC. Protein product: CASGLGDRITYEQYF.

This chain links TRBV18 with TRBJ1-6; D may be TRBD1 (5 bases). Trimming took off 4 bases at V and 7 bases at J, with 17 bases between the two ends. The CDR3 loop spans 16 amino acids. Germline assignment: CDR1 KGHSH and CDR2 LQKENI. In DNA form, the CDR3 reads TGTGCCAGCTCACGAATCTCGGCGGGGACCAATTCACCCCTCCACTTT. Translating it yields CASSRISAGTNSPLHF.

This CDR3 reads CASSGRTATNEKLFF. CDR3 sequence (DNA): TGTGCCAGCAGTGGACGGACAGCAACTAATGAAAAACTGTTTTTT. This chain joins TRBV2 and TRBJ1-4, with a tentative D call TRBD1 (6 bases). The CDR3 totals 15 residues. CDR1 and CDR2 (germline): SNHLY, FYNNEI. V was pared by 4 bases and J by 0 bases, with 9 bases between.

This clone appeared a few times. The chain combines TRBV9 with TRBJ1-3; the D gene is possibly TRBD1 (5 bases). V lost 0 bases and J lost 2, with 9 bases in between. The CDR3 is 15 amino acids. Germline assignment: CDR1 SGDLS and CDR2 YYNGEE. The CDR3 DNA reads TGTGCCAGCAGCGTAGCTGGGGCAGCTGGAAACACCATATATTTT. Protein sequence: CASSVAGAAGNTIYF.

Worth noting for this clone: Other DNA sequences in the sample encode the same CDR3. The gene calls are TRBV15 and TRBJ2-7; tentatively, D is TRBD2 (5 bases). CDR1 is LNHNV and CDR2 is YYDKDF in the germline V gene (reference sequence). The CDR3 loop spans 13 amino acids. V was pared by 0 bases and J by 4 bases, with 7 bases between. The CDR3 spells CATSRDRGYEQYF. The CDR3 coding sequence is TGTGCCACCAGCAGAGATCGAGGGTACGAGCAGTACTTC.